These T cell receptor beta chains were read from a single sample in a study of T cell responses to AZD1222 COVID-19 vaccine. TCRdb's copy holds only in-frame clones and misses some; the assay was immunoSEQ multiplex PCR. This sample yields 77,000 or so clones, of which around 89% are seen a single time; about a fifth belongs to the top ten. The sample in question was peripheral blood, obtained on day 0 of AZD1222 vaccination. The receptors stem from an adult in good health. Both conserved end residues are part of each CDR3. Each record gives: V gene, J gene, CDR3 protein.

TRBV10-3	TRBJ2-1	CAINSGQWSYNEQFF
TRBV29-1	TRBJ2-3	CSVEGRGPSTDTQYF
TRBV7-3	TRBJ1-1	CASSEGFFTEAFF
TRBV5-5	TRBJ2-7	CASSLTGGPPEQYF
TRBV28	TRBJ1-2	CASSQTQRNYGYTF
TRBV4-3	TRBJ2-3	CASSQGGQGTDTQYF
TRBV11-3	TRBJ2-1	CASSLGYRNEQFF
TRBV16	TRBJ2-7	CASSQSLDREQYF
TRBV28	TRBJ2-7	CASSLQGQGYSSYEQYF
TRBV4-1	TRBJ1-2	CASTPGGSLFF
TRBV29-1	TRBJ1-4	CSVGRGREKLFF
TRBV9	TRBJ2-2	CASSPSTGELFF
TRBV6-5	TRBJ1-4	CASSYSFDPEGEKLFF
TRBV27	TRBJ2-7	CASSFQGFGDPGEQYF
TRBV7-9	TRBJ1-5	CASSLGTGVGSQPQHF
TRBV24-1	TRBJ1-4	CATSDLYGGGEKLFF